This TCR beta chain was sequenced for a study of monozygotic twins with inflammatory bowel disease. General study results and limits: Lower TCRbeta diversity (inverse Simpson) was seen in IBD patients than in healthy co-twins.

Remarks on this clonotype: Its specificity is not known.

Germline values: CDR1 SGHKS, CDR2 YYEKEE (reference sequence). This CDR3 region has 15 residues. Phlebotomy per donor yielded a single 2.5 ml blood sample. About 3,200 ng of total RNA went into each TCR library. Template switching incorporated UMIs with a 6-nucleotide sample barcode. TCRdb re-called the 5' RACE reads, yielding one record per CDR3 amino acid sequence without DNA. This sample lists 200,000 to 250,000 distinct CDR3 sequences; its ten largest clones have about 8%. Sequences were obtained from blood. This sequence was found in a human donor with ulcerative colitis or Crohn's disease, or a healthy co-twin of an affected twin (not recorded which). The V gene is TRBV5-5, the J gene TRBJ2-7. CDR3 amino acids: CASSLAPGSSYEQYF. The full variable domain, its missing parts supplied by reference TRBV5-5 and TRBJ2-7, is DAGVTQSPTHLIKTRGQQVTLRCSPISGHKSVSWYQQVLGQGPQFIFQYYEKEERGRGNFPDRFSARQFPNYSSELNVNALLLGDSALYLCASSLAPGSSYEQYFGPGTRLTVT.